This entry is about one T cell receptor beta chain. This sample was included in a study of blood T cell repertoires in COVID-19. In the original processing: Amplifying reference gene primers gave estimates of nucleated cell counts. Some clones are missing from TCRdb's copy, which holds only in-frame ones; the method was immunoSEQ multiplex PCR. V and J calls and clone size are those listed in that table; D and trimming were worked out from the DNA. Of a few hundred thousand clones listed, 85% to 90% are singletons. V gave up 0 bases and J gave up 4 bases; unmatched junction bases: 7. This CDR3 spans 16 amino acids. CDR1 and CDR2 (germline): SGDLS, YYNGEE.

The sequencing sample was made of PBMCs or T cells enriched from blood (not recorded which). This chain links TRBV9 with TRBJ2-3; 8 nucleotides align to TRBD2. The TCR was taken from a woman aged 18-29 years who had recovered from COVID-19. Here the CDR3 DNA reads TGTGCCAGCAGCGTAGAGGGGACTAGGAGGGCAGATACGCAGTATTTT. Amino acids: CASSVEGTRRADTQYF.